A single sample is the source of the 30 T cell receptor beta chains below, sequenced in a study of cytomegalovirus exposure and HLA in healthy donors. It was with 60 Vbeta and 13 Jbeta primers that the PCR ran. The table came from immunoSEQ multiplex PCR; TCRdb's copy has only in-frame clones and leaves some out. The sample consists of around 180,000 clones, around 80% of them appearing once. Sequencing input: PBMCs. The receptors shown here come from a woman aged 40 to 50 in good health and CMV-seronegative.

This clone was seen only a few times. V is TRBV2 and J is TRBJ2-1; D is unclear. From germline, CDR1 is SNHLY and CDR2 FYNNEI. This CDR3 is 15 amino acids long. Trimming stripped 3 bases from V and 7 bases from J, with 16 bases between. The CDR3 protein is CASSEESARFNEQFF. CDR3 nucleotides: TGTGCCAGCAGTGAGGAGTCAGCCCGGTTTAATGAGCAGTTCTTC.

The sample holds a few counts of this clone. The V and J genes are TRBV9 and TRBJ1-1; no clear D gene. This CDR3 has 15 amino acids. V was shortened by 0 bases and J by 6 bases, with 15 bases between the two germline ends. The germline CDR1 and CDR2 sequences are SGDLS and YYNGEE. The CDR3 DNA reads TGTGCCAGCAGCGTAGATTGGGGAGCCGACGCTGAAGCTTTCTTT. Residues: CASSVDWGADAEAFF.

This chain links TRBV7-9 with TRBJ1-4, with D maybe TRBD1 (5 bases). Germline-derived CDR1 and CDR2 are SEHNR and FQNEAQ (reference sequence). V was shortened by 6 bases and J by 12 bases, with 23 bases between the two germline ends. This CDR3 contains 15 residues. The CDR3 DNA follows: TGTGCCAGCAGACGAAAGGGTGACAGCCCAGGAGAACTGTTTTTT. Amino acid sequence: CASRRKGDSPGELFF.

The CDR3 loop is CASSSPDIQYF. The CDR3, as DNA: TGTGCCAGCAGTTCGCCGGACATTCAGTACTTC. The chain uses TRBV28 and TRBJ2-4; D is unclear. Trimming left V 4 bases short and J 8 bases short, with 6 bases between. The CDR3 covers 11 residues. Germline CDR1 and CDR2: MDHEN and SYDVKM.

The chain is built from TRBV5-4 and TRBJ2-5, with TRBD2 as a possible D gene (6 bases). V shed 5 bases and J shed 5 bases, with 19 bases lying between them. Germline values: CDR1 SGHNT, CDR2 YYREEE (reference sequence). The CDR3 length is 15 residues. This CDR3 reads CASRVGTLKTETQYF. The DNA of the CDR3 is TGTGCCAGCAGGGTCGGGACTTTAAAGACGGAGACCCAGTACTTC.

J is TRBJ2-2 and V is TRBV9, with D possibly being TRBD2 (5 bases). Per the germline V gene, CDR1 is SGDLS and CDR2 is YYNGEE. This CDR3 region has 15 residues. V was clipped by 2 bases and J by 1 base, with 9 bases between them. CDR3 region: CASSVSAGNTGELFF. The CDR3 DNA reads TGTGCCAGCAGCGTTTCCGCGGGGAACACCGGGGAGCTGTTTTTT.

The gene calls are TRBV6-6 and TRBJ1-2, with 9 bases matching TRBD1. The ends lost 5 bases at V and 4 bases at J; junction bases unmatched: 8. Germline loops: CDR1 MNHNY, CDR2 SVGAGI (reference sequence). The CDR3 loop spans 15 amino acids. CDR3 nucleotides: TGTGCCAGCAGTGGGCGACAGGGGGGTTCCTATGGCTACACCTTC. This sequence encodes CASSGRQGGSYGYTF.

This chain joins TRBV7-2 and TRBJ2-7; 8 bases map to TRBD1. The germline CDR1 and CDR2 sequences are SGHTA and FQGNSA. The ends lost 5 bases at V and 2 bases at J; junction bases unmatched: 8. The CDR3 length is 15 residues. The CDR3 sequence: CASSRGQDPPYEQYF. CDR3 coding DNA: TGTGCCAGCAGCAGGGGACAGGACCCTCCCTACGAGCAGTACTTC.

CDR3 sequence: CASSLGSSGGYETQYF. DNA for the CDR3: TGTGCCAGCAGCTTGGGGAGTAGCGGGGGGTACGAGACCCAGTACTTC. The V call is TRBV5-4, the J call TRBJ2-5, with 10 positions matching TRBD2. Per the germline V gene, CDR1 is SGHNT and CDR2 is YYREEE (reference sequence). This CDR3 spans 16 amino acids. Unmatched junction bases numbered 7, after V lost 0 bases and J lost 5 bases. The variable domain in full, with the rest retrieved from reference TRBV5-4 and TRBJ2-5, is ETGVTQSPTHLIKTRGQQVTLRCSSQSGHNTVSWYQQALGQGPQFIFQYYREEENGRGNFPPRFSGLQFPNYSSELNVNALELDDSALYLCASSLGSSGGYETQYFGPGTRLLVL.

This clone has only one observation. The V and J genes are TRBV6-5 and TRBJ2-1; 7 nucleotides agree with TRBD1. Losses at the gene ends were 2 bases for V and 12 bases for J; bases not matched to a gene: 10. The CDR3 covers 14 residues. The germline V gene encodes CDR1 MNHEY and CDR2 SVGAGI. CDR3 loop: CASSYLDRSLRQFF. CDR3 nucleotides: TGTGCCAGCAGTTACCTGGACAGGAGCCTCCGGCAGTTCTTC.

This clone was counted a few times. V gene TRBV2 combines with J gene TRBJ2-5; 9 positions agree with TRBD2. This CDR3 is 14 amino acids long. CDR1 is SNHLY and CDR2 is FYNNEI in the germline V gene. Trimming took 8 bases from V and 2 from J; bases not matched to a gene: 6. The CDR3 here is CASAGLAQQETQYF. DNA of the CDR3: TGTGCCAGCGCAGGACTAGCGCAACAAGAGACCCAGTACTTC.

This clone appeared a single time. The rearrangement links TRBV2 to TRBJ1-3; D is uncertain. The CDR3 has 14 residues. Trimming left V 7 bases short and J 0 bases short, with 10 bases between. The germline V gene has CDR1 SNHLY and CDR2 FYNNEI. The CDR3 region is CASKAGSSGNTIYF. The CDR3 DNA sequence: TGTGCCAGCAAGGCGGGTAGCTCTGGAAACACCATATATTTT.

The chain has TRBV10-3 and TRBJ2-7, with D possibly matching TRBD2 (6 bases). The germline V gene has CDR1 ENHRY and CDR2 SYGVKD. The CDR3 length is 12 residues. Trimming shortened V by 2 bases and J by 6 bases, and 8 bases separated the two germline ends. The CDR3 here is CAISEGLREQYF. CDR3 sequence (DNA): TGTGCCATCAGTGAGGGACTACGCGAGCAGTACTTC.

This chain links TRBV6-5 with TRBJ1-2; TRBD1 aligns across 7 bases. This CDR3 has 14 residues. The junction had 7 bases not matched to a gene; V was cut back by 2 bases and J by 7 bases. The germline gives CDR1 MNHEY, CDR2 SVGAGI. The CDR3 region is CASSYLDRETGYTF. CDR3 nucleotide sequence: TGTGCCAGCAGTTACCTTGACAGGGAAACTGGCTACACCTTC.

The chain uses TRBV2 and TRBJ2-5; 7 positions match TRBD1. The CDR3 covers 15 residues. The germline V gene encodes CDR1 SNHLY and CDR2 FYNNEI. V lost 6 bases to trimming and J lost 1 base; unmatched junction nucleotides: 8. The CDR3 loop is CASSAGDRAQETQYF. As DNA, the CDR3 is TGTGCCAGCAGCGCAGGAGACAGGGCCCAAGAGACCCAGTACTTC.

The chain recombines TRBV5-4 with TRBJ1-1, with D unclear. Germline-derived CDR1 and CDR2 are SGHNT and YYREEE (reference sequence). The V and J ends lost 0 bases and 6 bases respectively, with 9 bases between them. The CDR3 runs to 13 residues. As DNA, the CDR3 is TGTGCCAGCAGCTTGGGGGCCGCTCCTGAAGCTTTCTTT. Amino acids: CASSLGAAPEAFF.

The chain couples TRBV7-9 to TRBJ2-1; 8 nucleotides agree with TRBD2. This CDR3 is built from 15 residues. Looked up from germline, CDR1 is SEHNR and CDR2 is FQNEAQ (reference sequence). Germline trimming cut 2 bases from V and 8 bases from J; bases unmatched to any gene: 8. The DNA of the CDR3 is TGTGCCAGCAGCTTACCCCTTCGACTAGCGCATGAGCAGTTCTTC. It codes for CASSLPLRLAHEQFF.

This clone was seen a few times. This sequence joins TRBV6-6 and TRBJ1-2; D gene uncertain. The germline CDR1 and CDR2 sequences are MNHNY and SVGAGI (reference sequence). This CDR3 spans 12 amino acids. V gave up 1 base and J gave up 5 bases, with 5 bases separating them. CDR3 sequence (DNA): TGTGCCAGCAGTTACTTGGAGTATGGCTACACCTTC. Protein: CASSYLEYGYTF.

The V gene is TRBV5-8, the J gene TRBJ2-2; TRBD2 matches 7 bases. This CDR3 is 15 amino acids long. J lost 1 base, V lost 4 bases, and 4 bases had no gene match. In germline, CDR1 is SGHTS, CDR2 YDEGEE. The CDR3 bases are TGTGCCAGCAGCGTTCGGACTAGGAACACCGGGGAGCTGTTTTTT. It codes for CASSVRTRNTGELFF.

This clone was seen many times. Here the CDR3 DNA reads TGTGCCAGCAGCCTCCCGGGTGACGGTCAGCCCCAGCATTTT. Translation: CASSLPGDGQPQHF. The chain has TRBV6-6 and TRBJ1-5; no clear D. The length of the CDR3 is 14 residues. Trimming removed 6 bases at V and 6 bases at J, with 15 bases between. Germline V gene data show CDR1 as MNHNY and CDR2 as SVGAGI (reference sequence).

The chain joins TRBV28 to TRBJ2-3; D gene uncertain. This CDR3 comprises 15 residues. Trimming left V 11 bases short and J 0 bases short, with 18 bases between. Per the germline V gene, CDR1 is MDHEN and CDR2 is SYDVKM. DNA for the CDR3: TGTGCCGCCCAACCAGCACAGATAAGCACAGATACGCAGTATTTT. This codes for CAAQPAQISTDTQYF. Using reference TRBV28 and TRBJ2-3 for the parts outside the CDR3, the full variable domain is DVKVTQSSRYLVKRTGEKVFLECVQDMDHENMFWYRQDPGLGLRLIYFSYDVKMKEKGDIPEGYSVSREKKERFSLILESASTNQTSMYLCAAQPAQISTDTQYFGPGTRLTVL.

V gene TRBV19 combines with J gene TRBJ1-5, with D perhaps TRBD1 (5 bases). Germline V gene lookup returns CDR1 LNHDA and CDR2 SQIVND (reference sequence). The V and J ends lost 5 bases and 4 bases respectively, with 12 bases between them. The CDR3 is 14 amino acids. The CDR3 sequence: CASSARQSNQPQHF. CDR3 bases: TGTGCCAGTAGTGCTCGACAGTCAAATCAGCCCCAGCATTTT.

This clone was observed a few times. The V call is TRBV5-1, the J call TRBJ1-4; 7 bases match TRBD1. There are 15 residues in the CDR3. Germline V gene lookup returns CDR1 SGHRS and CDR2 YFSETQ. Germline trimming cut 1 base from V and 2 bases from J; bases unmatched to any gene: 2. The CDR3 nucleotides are TGCGCCAGCAGCTTGACAGGGGTGACTAATGAAAAACTGTTTTTT. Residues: CASSLTGVTNEKLFF.

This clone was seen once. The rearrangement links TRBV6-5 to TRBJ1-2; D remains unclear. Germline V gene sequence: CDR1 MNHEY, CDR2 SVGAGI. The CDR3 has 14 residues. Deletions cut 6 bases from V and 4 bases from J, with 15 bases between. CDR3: CASRPAGSLYGYTF. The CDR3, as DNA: TGTGCCAGCAGGCCGGCAGGATCCCTCTATGGCTACACCTTC.

CDR3 in amino acids: CASSGSPQETQYF. CDR3 DNA: TGTGCCAGCAGTGGGAGTCCCCAAGAGACCCAGTACTTC. The V gene is TRBV2, the J gene TRBJ2-5, with unresolved D. The CDR3 is made up of 13 amino acids. Germline V gene sequence: CDR1 SNHLY, CDR2 FYNNEI. The V end was cut by 4 bases, the J end by 1 base, with 7 bases between. Drawing the rest from reference TRBV2 and TRBJ2-5, the complete variable domain is EPEVTQTPSHQVTQMGQEVILRCVPISNHLYFYWYRQILGQKVEFLVSFYNNEISEKSEIFDDQFSVERPDGSNFTLKIRSTKLEDSAMYFCASSGSPQETQYFGPGTRLLVL.

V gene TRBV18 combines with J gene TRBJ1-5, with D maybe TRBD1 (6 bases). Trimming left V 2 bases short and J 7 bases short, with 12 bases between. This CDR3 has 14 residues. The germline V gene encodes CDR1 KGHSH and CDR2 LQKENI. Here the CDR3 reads CASSPGQSAQPQHF. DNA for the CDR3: TGTGCCAGCTCACCAGGACAGAGCGCACAGCCCCAGCATTTT.

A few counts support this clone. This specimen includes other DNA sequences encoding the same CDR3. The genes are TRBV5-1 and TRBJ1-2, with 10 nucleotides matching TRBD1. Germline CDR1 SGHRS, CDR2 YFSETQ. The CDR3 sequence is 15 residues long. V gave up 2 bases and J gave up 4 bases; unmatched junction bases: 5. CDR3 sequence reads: CASSLSGTGVYGYTF. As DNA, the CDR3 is TGCGCCAGCAGCTTATCCGGGACAGGGGTCTATGGCTACACCTTC.

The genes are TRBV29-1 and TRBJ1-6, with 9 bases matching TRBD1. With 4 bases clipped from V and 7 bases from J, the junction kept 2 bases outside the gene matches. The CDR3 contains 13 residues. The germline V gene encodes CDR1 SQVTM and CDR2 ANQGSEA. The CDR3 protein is CSVGDRVNSPLHF. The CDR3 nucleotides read TGCAGCGTTGGGGACAGGGTGAATTCACCCCTCCACTTT.

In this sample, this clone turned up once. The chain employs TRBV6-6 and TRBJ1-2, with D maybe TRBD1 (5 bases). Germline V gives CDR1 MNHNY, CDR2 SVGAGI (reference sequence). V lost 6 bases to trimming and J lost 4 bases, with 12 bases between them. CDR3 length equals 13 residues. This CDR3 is CASSPSGGYGYTF. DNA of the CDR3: TGTGCCAGCAGCCCCTCCGGGGGCTATGGCTACACCTTC.

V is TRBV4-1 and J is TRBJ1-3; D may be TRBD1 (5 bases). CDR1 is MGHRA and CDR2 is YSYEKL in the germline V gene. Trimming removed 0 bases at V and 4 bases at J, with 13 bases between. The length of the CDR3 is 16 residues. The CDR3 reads CASSQDRGVGGNTIYF. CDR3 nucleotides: TGCGCCAGCAGCCAAGATCGGGGGGTTGGCGGAAACACCATATATTTT.